Below are 15 T cell receptor beta chains sequenced from a single sample in a study of cytomegalovirus exposure and HLA in healthy donors. The PCR contained 60 Vbeta and 13 Jbeta primers. The repertoire was sequenced with immunoSEQ multiplex PCR; TCRdb's copy has only in-frame clones and lacks some. The sample records around 230,000 clones, more than 70% being singletons. Sequenced: PBMCs. These receptors originate from a boy younger than 18 in good health and CMV-seronegative.

V is TRBV9 and J is TRBJ2-2; D perhaps matches TRBD2 (5 bases). V was pared by 0 bases and J by 4 bases, with 19 bases between. CDR1 is SGDLS, CDR2 YYNGEE, per germline. This CDR3 has 18 residues. The CDR3 nucleotides read TGTGCCAGCAGCGTAGGTGACCCCCGGAGGACCTCCACCGGGGAGCTGTTTTTT. Translated, it gives CASSVGDPRRTSTGELFF.

V is TRBV11-2 and J is TRBJ2-1; tentative D call: TRBD1 (6 bases). Trimming took off 4 bases at V and 12 bases at J, with 19 bases between the two ends. Germline values: CDR1 SGHAT, CDR2 FQNNGV. The CDR3 runs 14 residues. This CDR3 is CASSSQRQACAQFF. In DNA, the CDR3 is TGTGCCAGCAGCTCCCAGAGACAGGCGTGTGCGCAGTTCTTC.

The chain carries TRBV4-2 and TRBJ2-7, with 7 bases matching TRBD2. The CDR3 length is 12 residues. From germline, CDR1 is LGHNA and CDR2 YNFKEQ. Trimming removed 1 base from V and 7 bases from J; junction bases left unmatched: 1. The CDR3 bases are TGTGCCAGCAGCCAAGGGGGGGGAGAGCAGTACTTC. Translation gives CASSQGGGEQYF.

This clone showed up just a few times. This sequence joins TRBV6-1 and TRBJ2-5; 10 bases are shared with TRBD1. The V and J ends lost 6 bases and 5 bases, in that order; junction bases with no gene match: 9. CDR1 and CDR2 from the germline V gene are MNHNS and SASEGT. This CDR3 is built from 15 residues. DNA of the CDR3: TGTGCCAGCAGCCCAGACAGGGGGCGGCTGGAGACCCAGTACTTC. Translating gives CASSPDRGRLETQYF.

The chain links TRBV6-4 to TRBJ2-6; the match to TRBD2 covers 8 bases. Germline V gene data show CDR1 as MRHNA and CDR2 as SNTAGT. V lost 5 bases and J lost 0; bases outside the gene matches: 12. The length of the CDR3 is 19 residues. The CDR3: CASSPRGGAISSGANVLTF. CDR3 DNA sequence: TGTGCCAGCAGTCCCCGGGGGGGCGCGATCAGCTCTGGGGCCAACGTCCTGACTTTC.

The chain uses TRBV7-8 and TRBJ1-1; no clear D. The germline CDR1 and CDR2 sequences are SGHVS and FQNEAQ. The length of the CDR3 is 13 residues. The V end was cut by 3 bases, the J end by 5 bases, with 10 bases between. The DNA for the CDR3 is TGTGCCAGCAGCTTTATTCGAGAAACTGAAGCTTTCTTT. Encoded protein: CASSFIRETEAFF. Filled out from reference TRBV7-8 and TRBJ1-1, the complete variable domain reads GAGVSQSPRYKVAKRGQDVALRCDPISGHVSLFWYQQALGQGPEFLTYFQNEAQLDKSGLPSDRFFAERPEGSVSTLKIQRTQQEDSAVYLCASSFIRETEAFFGQGTRLTVV.

The chain links TRBV5-8 to TRBJ2-3; D possibly corresponds to TRBD1 (6 bases). The germline gives CDR1 SGHTS, CDR2 YDEGEE. CDR3 length: 16 amino acids. V lost 4 bases and J 2 bases, leaving 17 bases between the germline ends. The CDR3 region is CASSPGDNRYTDTQYF. DNA for the CDR3: TGTGCCAGCAGCCCTGGGGACAACAGATACACAGATACGCAGTATTTT. The entire variable domain, with the rest obtained from reference TRBV5-8 and TRBJ2-3, is as follows: EAGVTQSPTHLIKTRGQQATLRCSPISGHTSVYWYQQALGLGLQFLLWYDEGEERNRGNFPPRFSGRQFPNYSSELNVNALELEDSALYLCASSPGDNRYTDTQYFGPGTRLTVL.

This clone appeared a few times. V is TRBV6-5 and J is TRBJ1-1; the D is unclear. V was cut by 6 bases and J by 5 bases, with 10 bases left in between. Germline assignment: CDR1 MNHEY and CDR2 SVGAGI. CDR3 size: 12 residues. CDR3 DNA sequence: TGTGCCAGCAGACGAGAGGGTACTGAAGCTTTCTTT. Its protein product is CASRREGTEAFF.

The V gene is TRBV19, the J gene TRBJ1-2; D is ambiguous. This CDR3 spans 14 amino acids. The V gene's germline CDR1 is LNHDA and CDR2 SQIVND (reference sequence). The V end lost 3 bases, the J end lost 0 bases, and 8 bases lay between the germline ends. This CDR3 reads CASSIGATNYGYTF. The CDR3 nucleotides are TGTGCCAGTAGTATTGGAGCTACTAACTATGGCTACACCTTC.

This sequence joins TRBV9 and TRBJ1-2; weak D call: TRBD1 (5 bases). Trimming pared 3 bases from V and 3 bases from J, leaving 15 bases between. Germline V lookup: CDR1 SGDLS, CDR2 YYNGEE. The CDR3 runs 15 residues. The CDR3 is CASSAPGGSYYGYTF. The CDR3 DNA is TGTGCCAGCAGCGCCCCGGGGGGTTCCTACTATGGCTACACCTTC.

This chain uses TRBV27 with TRBJ2-7; weak D call: TRBD2 (5 bases). This CDR3 spans 14 amino acids. V lost 3 bases and J lost 4, with 13 bases in between. Germline V gene sequence: CDR1 MNHEY, CDR2 SMNVEV (reference sequence). CDR3 in amino acids: CASSFGNPPYEQYF. CDR3 DNA: TGTGCCAGCAGTTTCGGGAACCCGCCATACGAGCAGTACTTC.

This chain links TRBV6-5 with TRBJ1-3, with 9 bases fitting TRBD1. The CDR3 length is 15 residues. V trimming: 7 bases; J trimming: 0 bases; junction bases outside the gene matches: 4. Germline V gene sequence: CDR1 MNHEY, CDR2 SVGAGI. This CDR3 reads CASTMTGGSGNTIYF. The CDR3, as DNA: TGTGCCAGCACCATGACAGGGGGCTCTGGAAACACCATATATTTT.

The chain has TRBV19 and TRBJ1-1; D is possibly TRBD1 (6 bases). The CDR3 has 13 amino acids. The V gene lost 8 bases and the J gene lost 2 bases, with 12 bases spanning the gap. Per the germline V gene, CDR1 is LNHDA and CDR2 is SQIVND (reference sequence). The CDR3 nucleotides read TGTGCCAGTGGACAGACATCCAACACTGAAGCTTTCTTT. It specifies CASGQTSNTEAFF.

The chain recombines TRBV6-1 with TRBJ2-7, with 10 bases matching TRBD2. The CDR3 runs 15 residues. The V and J ends lost 5 bases and 0 bases, in that order; junction bases with no gene match: 4. Germline V gives CDR1 MNHNS, CDR2 SASEGT. In DNA form, the CDR3 reads TGTGCCAGCAGTATAGCGGGAGGAAGCTCCTACGAGCAGTACTTC. The encoded protein is CASSIAGGSSYEQYF.

The chain couples TRBV29-1 to TRBJ2-3; 12 bases agree with TRBD2. Per the germline V gene, CDR1 is SQVTM and CDR2 is ANQGSEA. This CDR3 is built from 16 residues. Unmatched junction bases numbered 6, after V lost 1 base and J lost 4 bases. This chain's CDR3 is CSVEAPLAGGPDTQYF. CDR3 DNA sequence: TGCAGCGTTGAAGCCCCTCTAGCGGGGGGGCCAGATACGCAGTATTTT.